This paragraph reports one TCR beta chain. Antigen specificity is unknown. This sample was taken from a study of cytomegalovirus exposure and HLA in healthy donors. Germline V gene lookup returns CDR1 GTSNPN and CDR2 SVGIG (reference sequence). With 0 bases removed from V and 1 base from J, the gap between germline ends came to 9 bases. This CDR3 has 14 residues. Study conclusions and caveats: Sequencing likely caused a cluster of highly shared sequence variants. Donor immune exposure was known only as CMV serostatus. About 87% or about 30% of the time was how often most TCR beta V segments were productive, according to an earlier analysis.

PCR used 60 Vbeta primers and 13 Jbeta primers. Study processing details: In a later analysis, 60 million to 90 million unique TCR beta chains included roughly 11 million shared by two or more donors. Measured with immunoSEQ multiplex PCR; TCRdb has only the in-frame clones, and not every one. Clone size and V and J calls were adopted from that table, with D and trimming inferred from the DNA. The data hold 65,000 or so clones, with less than 65% observed a single time. The receptor comes from a man younger than 40 in good health and CMV-seronegative. The J gene is TRBJ1-2, the V gene TRBV30, with D tentatively TRBD1 (6 bases). Sequenced: PBMCs. The CDR3 nucleotides are TGTGCCTGGAGTGTTACAGGGCTTAACTATGGCTACACCTTC. It translates to CAWSVTGLNYGYTF. Together with reference TRBV30 and TRBJ1-2, the CDR3 gives the full variable domain: SQTIHQWPATLVQPVGSPLSLECTVEGTSNPNLYWYRQAAGRGLQLLFYSVGIGQISSEVPQNLSASRPQDRQFILSSKKLLLSDSGFYLCAWSVTGLNYGYTFGSGTRLTVV.